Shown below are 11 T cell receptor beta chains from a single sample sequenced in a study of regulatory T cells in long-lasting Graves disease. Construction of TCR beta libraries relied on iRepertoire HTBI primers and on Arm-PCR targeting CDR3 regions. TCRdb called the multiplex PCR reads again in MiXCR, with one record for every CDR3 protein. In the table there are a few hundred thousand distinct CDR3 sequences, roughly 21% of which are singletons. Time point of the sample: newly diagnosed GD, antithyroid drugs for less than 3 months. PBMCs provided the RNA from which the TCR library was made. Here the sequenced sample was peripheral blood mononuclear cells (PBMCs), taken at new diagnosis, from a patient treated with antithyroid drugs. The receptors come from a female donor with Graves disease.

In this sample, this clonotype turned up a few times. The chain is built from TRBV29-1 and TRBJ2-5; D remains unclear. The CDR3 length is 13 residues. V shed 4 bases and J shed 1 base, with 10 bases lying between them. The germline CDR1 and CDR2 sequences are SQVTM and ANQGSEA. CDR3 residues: CSVGPETQETQYF. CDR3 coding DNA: TGCAGCGTTGGGCCCGAGACCCAAGAGACCCAGTACTTC.

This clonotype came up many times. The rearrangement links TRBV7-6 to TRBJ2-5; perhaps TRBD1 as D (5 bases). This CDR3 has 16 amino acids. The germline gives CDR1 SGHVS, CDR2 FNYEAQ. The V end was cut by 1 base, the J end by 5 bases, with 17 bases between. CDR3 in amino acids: CASSLVSQGSDETQYF. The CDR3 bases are TGTGCCAGCAGCTTAGTATCCCAGGGCTCGGACGAGACCCAGTACTTC.

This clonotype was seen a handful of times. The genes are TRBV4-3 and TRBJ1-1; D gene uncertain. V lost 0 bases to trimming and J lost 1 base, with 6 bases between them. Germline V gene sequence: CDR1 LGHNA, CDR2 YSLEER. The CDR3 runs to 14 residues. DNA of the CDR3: TGCGCCAGCAGCCAAGACGGTGCGAACACTGAAGCTTTCTTT. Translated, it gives CASSQDGANTEAFF.

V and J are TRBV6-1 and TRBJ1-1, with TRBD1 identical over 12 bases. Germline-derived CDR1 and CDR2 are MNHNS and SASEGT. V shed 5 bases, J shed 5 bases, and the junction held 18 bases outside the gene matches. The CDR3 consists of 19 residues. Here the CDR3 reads CASSPGTGGAVGSRTEAFF. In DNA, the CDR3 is TGTGCCAGCAGTCCCGGGACAGGGGGCGCGGTAGGATCCCGGACTGAAGCTTTCTTT.

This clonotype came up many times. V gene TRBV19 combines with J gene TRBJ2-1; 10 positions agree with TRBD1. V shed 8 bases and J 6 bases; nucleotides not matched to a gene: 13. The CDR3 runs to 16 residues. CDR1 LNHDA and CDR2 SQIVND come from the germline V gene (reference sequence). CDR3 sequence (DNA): TGTGCCAGTTCCCTGAGGGACAGGGGAAGGGGCAATGAGCAGTTCTTC. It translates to CASSLRDRGRGNEQFF.

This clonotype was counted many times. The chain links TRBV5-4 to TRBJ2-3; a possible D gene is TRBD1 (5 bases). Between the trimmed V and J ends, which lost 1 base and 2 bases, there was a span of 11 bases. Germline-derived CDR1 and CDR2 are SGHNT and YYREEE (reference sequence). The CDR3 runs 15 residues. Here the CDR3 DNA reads TGTGCCAGCAGCTTGCGCACAGGAAACACAGATACGCAGTATTTT. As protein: CASSLRTGNTDTQYF.

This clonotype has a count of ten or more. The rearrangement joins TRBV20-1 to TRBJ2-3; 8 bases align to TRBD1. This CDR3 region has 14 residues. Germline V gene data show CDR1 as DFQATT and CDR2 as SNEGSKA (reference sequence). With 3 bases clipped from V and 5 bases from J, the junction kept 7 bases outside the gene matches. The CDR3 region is CSARTQGAGDTQYF. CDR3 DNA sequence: TGCAGTGCTAGGACGCAGGGGGCGGGAGATACGCAGTATTTT.

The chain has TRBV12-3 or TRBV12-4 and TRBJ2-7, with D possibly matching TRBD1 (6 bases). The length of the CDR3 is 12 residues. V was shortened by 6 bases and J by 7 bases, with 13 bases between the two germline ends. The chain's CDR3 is CASSLQGREQYF. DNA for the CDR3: TGTGCCAGCAGCCTACAGGGAAGGGAGCAGTACTTC.

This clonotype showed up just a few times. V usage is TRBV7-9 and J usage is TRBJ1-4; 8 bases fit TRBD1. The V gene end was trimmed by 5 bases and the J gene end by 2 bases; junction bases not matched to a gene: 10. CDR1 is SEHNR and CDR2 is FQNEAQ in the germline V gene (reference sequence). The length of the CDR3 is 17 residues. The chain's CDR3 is CASSLGQGRGTNEKLFF. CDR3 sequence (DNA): TGTGCCAGCAGCCTCGGACAGGGTAGGGGTACTAATGAAAAACTGTTTTTT.

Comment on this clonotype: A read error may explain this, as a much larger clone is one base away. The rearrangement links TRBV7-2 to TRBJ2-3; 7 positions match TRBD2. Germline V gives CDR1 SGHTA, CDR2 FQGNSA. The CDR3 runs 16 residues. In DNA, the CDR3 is TGTGCCAGCAGCTTATCAGGGAGGGGTTTCACAGGTACGCAGTATTTT. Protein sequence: CASSLSGRGFTGTQYF.

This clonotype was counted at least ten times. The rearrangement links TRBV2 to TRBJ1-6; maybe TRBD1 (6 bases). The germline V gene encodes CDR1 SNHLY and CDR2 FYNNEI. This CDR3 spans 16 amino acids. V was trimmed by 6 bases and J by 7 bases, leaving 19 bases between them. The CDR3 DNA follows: TGTGCCAGCAGCCATACCTTGGGGGCCCTCAATTCACCCCTCCACTTT. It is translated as CASSHTLGALNSPLHF.